The source of this T cell receptor (beta chain) is a study of response to subunit inactivated influenza vaccine. Study findings and constraints: Researchers suggested that each seasonal influenza vaccination recruits few new T cells.

TCRdb re-derived calls from the RT-PCR reads in MiXCR, one entry per CDR3 protein. The repertoire consists of about 480,000 distinct CDR3 sequences, with roughly 13% occurring once and the leading ten covering roughly 14%. This clonotype has a handful of counts. Its antigen is currently unknown. This clonotype originated in a man in his forties or fifties who received an inactivated influenza vaccine. The sequences come from PBMCs from blood, collected 45 days after vaccination.

CDR3 nucleotide sequence: TGTGCCAGCAGCCAAGATTCGGCGGCCCATTCCTACAATGAGCAGTTCTTC. It encodes CASSQDSAAHSYNEQFF. The chain has TRBV3-1 and TRBJ2-1, with D uncertain. CDR1 and CDR2 (germline): LGHDT, YNNKEL (reference sequence). The CDR3 totals 17 residues. V lost 0 bases, J lost 1 base, and 13 bases lay in between.